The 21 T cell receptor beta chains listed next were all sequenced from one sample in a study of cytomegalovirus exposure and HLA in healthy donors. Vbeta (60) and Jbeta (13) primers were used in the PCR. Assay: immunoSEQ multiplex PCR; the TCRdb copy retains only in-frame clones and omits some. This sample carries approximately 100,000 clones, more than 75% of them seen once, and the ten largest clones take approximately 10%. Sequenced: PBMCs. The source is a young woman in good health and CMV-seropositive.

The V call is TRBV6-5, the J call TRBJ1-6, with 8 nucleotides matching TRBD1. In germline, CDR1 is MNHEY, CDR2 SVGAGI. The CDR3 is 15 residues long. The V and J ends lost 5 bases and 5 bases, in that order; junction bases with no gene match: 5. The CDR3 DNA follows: TGTGCCAGCAGTGGAGACAGGGGACATAATTCACCCCTCCACTTT. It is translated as CASSGDRGHNSPLHF.

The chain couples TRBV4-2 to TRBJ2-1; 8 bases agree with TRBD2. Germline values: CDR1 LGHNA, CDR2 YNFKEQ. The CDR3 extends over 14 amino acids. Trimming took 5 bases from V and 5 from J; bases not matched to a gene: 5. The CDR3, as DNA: TGTGCCAGCAGCGAGCGGGGGCGAGACAATGAGCAGTTCTTC. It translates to CASSERGRDNEQFF.

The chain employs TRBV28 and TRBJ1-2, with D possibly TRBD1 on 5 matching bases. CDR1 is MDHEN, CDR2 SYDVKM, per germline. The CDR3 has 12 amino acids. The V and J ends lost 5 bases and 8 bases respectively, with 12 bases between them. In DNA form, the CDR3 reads TGTGCCAGCAGTACGGGGGGTAGCGGCTACACCTTC. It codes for CASSTGGSGYTF.

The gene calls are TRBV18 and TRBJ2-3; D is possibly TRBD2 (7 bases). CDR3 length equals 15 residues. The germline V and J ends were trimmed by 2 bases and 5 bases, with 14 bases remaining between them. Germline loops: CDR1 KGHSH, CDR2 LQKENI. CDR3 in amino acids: CASSPSGGSQDTQYF. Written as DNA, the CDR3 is TGTGCCAGCTCACCATCGGGGGGCTCGCAAGATACGCAGTATTTT.

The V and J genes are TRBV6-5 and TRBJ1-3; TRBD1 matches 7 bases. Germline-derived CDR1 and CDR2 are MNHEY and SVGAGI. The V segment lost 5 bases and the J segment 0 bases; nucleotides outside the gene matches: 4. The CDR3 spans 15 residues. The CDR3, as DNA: TGTGCCAGCAGTCGGACAGGCCTCTCTGGAAACACCATATATTTT. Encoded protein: CASSRTGLSGNTIYF.

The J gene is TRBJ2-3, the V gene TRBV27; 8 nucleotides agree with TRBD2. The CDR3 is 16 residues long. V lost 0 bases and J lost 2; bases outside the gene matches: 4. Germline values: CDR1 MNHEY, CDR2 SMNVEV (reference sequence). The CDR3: CASSLSKRGPTDTQYF. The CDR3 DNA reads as TGTGCCAGCAGTTTATCGAAGCGGGGGCCCACAGATACGCAGTATTTT.

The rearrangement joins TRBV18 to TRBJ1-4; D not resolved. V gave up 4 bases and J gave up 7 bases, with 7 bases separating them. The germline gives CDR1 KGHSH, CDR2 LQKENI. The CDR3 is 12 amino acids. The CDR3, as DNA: TGTGCCAGCTCACGGTCGGGTGAAAAACTGTTTTTT. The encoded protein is CASSRSGEKLFF.

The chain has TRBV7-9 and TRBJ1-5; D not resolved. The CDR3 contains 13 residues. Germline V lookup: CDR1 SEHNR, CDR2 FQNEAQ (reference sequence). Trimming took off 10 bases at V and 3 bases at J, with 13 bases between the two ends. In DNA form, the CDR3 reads TGTGCCACCGCGGAAGCAGTCAATCAGCCCCAGCATTTT. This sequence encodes CATAEAVNQPQHF.

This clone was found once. CDR3 in amino acids: CASSLDGGGSETQYF. CDR3 bases: TGCGCCAGCAGCTTGGACGGCGGGGGGTCAGAGACCCAGTACTTC. V is TRBV5-1 and J is TRBJ2-5, with TRBD2 matching 8 bases. This CDR3 is 15 amino acids long. CDR1 and CDR2 from the germline V gene are SGHRS and YFSETQ. Trimming at V came to 0 bases and at J to 4 bases, leaving 5 bases not matched to a gene.

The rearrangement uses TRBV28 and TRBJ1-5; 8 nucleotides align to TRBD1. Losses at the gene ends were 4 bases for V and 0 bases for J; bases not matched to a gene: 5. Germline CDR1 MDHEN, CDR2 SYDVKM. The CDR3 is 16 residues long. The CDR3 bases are TGTGCCAGCAGTTGGGACAGGTTTTATAGCAATCAGCCCCAGCATTTT. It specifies CASSWDRFYSNQPQHF.

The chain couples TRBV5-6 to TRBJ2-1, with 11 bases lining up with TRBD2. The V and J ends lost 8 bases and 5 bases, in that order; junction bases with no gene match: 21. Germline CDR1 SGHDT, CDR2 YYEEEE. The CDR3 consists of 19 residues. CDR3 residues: CASFPLWRGQTSGDNEQFF. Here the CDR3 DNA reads TGTGCCAGTTTCCCCTTATGGAGGGGGCAGACTAGCGGGGACAATGAGCAGTTCTTC.

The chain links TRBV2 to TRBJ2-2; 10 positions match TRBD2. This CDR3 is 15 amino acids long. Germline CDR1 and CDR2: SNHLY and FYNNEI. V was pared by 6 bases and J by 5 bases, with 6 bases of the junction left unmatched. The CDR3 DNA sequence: TGTGCCAGCAGACTGACTAGCGGGTATACCGGGGAGCTGTTTTTT. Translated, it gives CASRLTSGYTGELFF.

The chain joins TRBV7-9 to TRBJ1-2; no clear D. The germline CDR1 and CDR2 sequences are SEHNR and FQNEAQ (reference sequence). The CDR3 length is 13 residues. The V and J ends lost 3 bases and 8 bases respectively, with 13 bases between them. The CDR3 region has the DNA TGTGCCAGCAGCTTCTCCCGGTTGGGCGGCTACACCTTC. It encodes CASSFSRLGGYTF.

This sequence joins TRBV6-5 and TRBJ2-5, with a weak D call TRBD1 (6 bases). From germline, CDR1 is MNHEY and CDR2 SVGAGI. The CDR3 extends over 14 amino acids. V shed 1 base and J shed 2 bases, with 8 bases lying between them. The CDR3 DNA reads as TGTGCCAGCAGTTACTACAGGGAGCAAGAGACCCAGTACTTC. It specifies CASSYYREQETQYF.

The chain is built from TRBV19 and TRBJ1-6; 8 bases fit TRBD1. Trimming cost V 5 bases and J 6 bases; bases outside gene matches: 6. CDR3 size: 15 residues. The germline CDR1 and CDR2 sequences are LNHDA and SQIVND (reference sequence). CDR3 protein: CASSSNTGGNSPLHF. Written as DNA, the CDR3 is TGTGCCAGTAGTTCCAATACAGGGGGTAATTCACCCCTCCACTTT.

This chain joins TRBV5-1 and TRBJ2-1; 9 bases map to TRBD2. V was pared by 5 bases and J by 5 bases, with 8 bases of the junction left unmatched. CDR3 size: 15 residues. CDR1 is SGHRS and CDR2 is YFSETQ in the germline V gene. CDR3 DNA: TGCGCCAGCAGTCTCGCAGCGGGAGGCAACAATGAGCAGTTCTTC. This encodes CASSLAAGGNNEQFF.

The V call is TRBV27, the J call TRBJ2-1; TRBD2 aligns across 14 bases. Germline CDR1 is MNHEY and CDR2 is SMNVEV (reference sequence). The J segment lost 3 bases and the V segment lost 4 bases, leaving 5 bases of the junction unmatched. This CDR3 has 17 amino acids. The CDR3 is CASSSRTSGRIYNEQFF. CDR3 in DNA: TGTGCCAGCAGTTCTAGGACTAGCGGGAGGATCTACAATGAGCAGTTCTTC.

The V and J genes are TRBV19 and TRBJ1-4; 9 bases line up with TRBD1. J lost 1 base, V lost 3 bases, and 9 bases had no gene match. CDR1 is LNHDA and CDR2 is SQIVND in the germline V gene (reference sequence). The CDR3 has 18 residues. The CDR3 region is CASSMRGTGIGTNEKLFF. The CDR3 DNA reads TGTGCCAGTAGTATGAGGGGGACAGGGATCGGAACTAATGAAAAACTGTTTTTT.

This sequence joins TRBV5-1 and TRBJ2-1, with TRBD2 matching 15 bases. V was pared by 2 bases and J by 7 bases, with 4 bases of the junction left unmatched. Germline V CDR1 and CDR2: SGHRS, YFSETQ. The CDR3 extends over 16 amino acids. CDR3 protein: CASSFGTSGGRNEQFF. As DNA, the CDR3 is TGCGCCAGCAGCTTCGGGACTAGCGGGGGGCGGAATGAGCAGTTCTTC.

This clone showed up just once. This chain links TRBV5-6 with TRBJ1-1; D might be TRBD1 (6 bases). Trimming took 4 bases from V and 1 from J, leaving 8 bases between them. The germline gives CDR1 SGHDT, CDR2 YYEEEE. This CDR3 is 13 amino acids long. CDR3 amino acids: CASSVQGNTEAFF. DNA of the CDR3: TGTGCCAGCAGCGTACAGGGGAACACTGAAGCTTTCTTT.

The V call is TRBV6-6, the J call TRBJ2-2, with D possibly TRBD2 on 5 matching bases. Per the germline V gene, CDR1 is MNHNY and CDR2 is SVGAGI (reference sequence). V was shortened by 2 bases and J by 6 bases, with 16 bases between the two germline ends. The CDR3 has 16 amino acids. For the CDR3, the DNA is TGTGCCAGCAGTTACACCTACTGGGAGTATCCCGGGGAGCTGTTTTTT. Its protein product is CASSYTYWEYPGELFF.